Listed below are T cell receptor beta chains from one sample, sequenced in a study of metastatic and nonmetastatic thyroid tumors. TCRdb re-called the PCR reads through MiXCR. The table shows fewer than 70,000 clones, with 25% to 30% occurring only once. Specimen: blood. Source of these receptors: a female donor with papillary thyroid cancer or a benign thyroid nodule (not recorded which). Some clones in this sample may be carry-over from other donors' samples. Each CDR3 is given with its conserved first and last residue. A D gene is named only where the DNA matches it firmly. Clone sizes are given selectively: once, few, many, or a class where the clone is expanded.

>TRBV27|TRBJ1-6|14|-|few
TGTGCCAGCAGTTTCGGCCAGGGTTATTCACCCCTCCACTTT
CASSFGQGYSPLHF
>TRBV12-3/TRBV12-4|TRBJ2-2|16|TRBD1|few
TGTGCCAGCAGTTTGTTGGGACAGGGGGACACCGGGGAGCTGTTTTTT
CASSLLGQGDTGELFF
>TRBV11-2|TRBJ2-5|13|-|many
TGTGCCAGCAGCTTATGGGGGGCAGAGACCCAGTACTTC
CASSLWGAETQYF
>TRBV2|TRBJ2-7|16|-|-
TGTGCCAGCAGTGGCCCCCAGGGGTTAGCGGGCGACGAGCAGTACTTC
CASSGPQGLAGDEQYF
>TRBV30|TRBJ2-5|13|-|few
TGTGCCTGGAGTGGAGGGAACCAAGAGACCCAGTACTTC
CAWSGGNQETQYF
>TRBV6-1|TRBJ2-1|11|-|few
TGTGCCAGCTGGTATTACAATGAGCAGTTCTTC
CASWYYNEQFF
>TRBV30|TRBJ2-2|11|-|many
TGTGCCTGTTTCCATGGGGGGGAGCTGTTTTTT
CACFHGGELFF
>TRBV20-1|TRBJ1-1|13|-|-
TGCAGTGCTACGTTCGTGGGGGGCACTGAAGCTTTCTTT
CSATFVGGTEAFF
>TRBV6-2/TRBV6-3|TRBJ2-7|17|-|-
TGTGCCAGCAACACACCACCGAGGTCACCCACCTCCTACGAGCAGTACTTC
CASNTPPRSPTSYEQYF
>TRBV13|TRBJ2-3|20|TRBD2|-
TGTGCCAGTCACCCTGGGGGGGGAATCAGGAGCACCTACTCATCCTACGCGCAGTATTTT
CASHPGGGIRSTYSSYAQYF
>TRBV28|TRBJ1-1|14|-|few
TGTGCCAGCAGTTTCCTACGGCAGAACACTGAAGCTTTCTTT
CASSFLRQNTEAFF
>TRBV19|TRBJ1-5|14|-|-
TGTGCCAGTAGTATAGAAGTCAGGCGCGGACCCCAGCATTTT
CASSIEVRRGPQHF
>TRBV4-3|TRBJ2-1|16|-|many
TGCGCCAGCAGTCATTACAGGGAAGGGGGCTACAATGAGCAGTTCTTC
CASSHYREGGYNEQFF
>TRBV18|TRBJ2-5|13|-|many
TGTGCCAGCTCACCAGGGGTACAAGAGACCCAGTACTTC
CASSPGVQETQYF
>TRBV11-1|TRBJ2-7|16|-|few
TGTGCCAGCAGCTTAGTGAGCGGGCTTGGACTACGGCAGCAGTACTTC
CASSLVSGLGLRQQYF
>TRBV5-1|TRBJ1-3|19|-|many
TGCGCCAGCAGCCGATGGGTTATAATGGGGCGGGACTCTGGAAACACCATATATTTT
CASSRWVIMGRDSGNTIYF